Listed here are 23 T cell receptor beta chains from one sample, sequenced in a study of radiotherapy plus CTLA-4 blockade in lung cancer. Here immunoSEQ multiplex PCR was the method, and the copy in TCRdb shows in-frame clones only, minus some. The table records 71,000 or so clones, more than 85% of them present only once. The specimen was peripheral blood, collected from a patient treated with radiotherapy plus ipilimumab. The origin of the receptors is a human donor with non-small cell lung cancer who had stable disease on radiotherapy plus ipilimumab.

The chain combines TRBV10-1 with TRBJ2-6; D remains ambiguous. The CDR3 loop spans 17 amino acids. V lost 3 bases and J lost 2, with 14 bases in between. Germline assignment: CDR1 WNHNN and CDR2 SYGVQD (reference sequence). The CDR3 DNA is TGCGCCAGCAGTGACGGCAGCCATTCTCCTGGGGCCAACGTCCTGACTTTC. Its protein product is CASSDGSHSPGANVLTF.

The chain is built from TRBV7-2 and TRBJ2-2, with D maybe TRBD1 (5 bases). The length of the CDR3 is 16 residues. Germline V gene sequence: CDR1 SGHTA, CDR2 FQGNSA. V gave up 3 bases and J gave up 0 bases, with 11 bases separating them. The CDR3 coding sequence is TGTGCCAGCAGCTTGACAGCTACTACGAACACCGGGGAGCTGTTTTTT. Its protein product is CASSLTATTNTGELFF.

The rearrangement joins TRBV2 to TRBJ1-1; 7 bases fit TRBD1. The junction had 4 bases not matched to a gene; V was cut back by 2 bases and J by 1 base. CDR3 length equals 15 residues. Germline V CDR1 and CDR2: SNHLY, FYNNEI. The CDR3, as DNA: TGTGCCAGCAGTGAAAGAGGGGGCCCGAACACTGAAGCTTTCTTT. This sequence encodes CASSERGGPNTEAFF.

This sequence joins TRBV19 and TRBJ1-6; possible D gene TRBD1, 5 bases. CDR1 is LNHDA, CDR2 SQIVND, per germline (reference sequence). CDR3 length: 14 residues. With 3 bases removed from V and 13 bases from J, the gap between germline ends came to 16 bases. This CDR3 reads CASSMGRGIPPLHF. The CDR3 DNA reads TGTGCCAGTAGTATGGGGCGGGGAATTCCGCCCCTCCACTTT.

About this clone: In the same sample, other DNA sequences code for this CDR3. The CDR3 here is CASSLDRDEQYF. The DNA of the CDR3 is TGCGCCAGCAGCTTGGACAGGGACGAGCAGTACTTC. The chain uses TRBV5-1 and TRBJ2-7; D possibly corresponds to TRBD1 (6 bases). This CDR3 is built from 12 residues. Between the trimmed V and J ends, which lost 0 bases and 5 bases, there was a span of 6 bases. Per germline, CDR1 SGHRS and CDR2 YFSETQ.

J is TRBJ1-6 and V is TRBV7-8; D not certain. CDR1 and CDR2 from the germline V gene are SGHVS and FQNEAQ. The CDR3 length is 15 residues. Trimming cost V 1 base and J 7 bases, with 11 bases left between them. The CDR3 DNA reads TGTGCCAGCAGCTTAGTAGCGTCTGGGAATTCACCCCTCCACTTT. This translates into CASSLVASGNSPLHF.

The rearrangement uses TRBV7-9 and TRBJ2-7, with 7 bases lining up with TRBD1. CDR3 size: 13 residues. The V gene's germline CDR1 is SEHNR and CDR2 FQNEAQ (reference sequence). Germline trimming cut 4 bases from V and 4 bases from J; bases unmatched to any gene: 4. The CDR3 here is CASSSMTGYEQYF. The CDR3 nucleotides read TGTGCCAGCAGCTCAATGACAGGGTACGAGCAGTACTTC.

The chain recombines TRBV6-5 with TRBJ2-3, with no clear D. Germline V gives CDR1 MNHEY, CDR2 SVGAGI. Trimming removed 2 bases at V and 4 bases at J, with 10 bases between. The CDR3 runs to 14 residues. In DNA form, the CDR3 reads TGTGCCAGCAGTTACAGCCTATGGGCAGATACGCAGTATTTT. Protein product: CASSYSLWADTQYF.

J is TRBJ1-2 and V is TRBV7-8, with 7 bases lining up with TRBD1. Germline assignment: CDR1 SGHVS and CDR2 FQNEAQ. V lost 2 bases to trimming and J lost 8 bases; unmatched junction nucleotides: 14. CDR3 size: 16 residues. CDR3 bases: TGTGCCAGCAGCTTAACCACGCCTAGACAGGGTTTGGGCTACACCTTC. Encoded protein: CASSLTTPRQGLGYTF. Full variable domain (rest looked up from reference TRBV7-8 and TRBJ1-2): GAGVSQSPRYKVAKRGQDVALRCDPISGHVSLFWYQQALGQGPEFLTYFQNEAQLDKSGLPSDRFFAERPEGSVSTLKIQRTQQEDSAVYLCASSLTTPRQGLGYTFGSGTRLTVV.

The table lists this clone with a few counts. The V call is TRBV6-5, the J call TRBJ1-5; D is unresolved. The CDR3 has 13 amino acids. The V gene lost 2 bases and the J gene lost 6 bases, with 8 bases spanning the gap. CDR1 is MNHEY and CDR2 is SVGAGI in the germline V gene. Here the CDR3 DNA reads TGTGCCAGCAGTTACAGGGAAGGTCAGCCCCAGCATTTT. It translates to CASSYREGQPQHF.

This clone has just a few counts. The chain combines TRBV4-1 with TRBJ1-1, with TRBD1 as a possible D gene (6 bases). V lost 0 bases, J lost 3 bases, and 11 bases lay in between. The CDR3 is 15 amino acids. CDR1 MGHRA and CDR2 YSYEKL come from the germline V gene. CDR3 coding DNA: TGCGCCAGCAGCCAAGATCTTCAGGGGTACACTGAAGCTTTCTTT. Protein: CASSQDLQGYTEAFF.

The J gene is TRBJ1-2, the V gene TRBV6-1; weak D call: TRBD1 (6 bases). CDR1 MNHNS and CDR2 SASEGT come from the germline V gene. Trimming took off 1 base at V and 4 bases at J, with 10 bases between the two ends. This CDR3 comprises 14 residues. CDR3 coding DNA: TGTGCCAGCAGTGAAGTTAGAGGGGGCTATGGCTACACCTTC. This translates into CASSEVRGGYGYTF.

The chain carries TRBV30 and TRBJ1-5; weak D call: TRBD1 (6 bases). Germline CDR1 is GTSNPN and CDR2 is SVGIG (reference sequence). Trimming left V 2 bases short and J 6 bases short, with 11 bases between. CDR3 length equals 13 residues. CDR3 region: CAWSRGRGQPQHF. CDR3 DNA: TGTGCCTGGAGTCGGGGGCGGGGTCAGCCCCAGCATTTT.

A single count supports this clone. CDR3 in amino acids: CASSQEGNRGVPEAFF. The CDR3, as DNA: TGCGCCAGCAGCCAAGAAGGTAACAGGGGGGTCCCTGAAGCTTTCTTT. The genes are TRBV4-1 and TRBJ1-1; 8 positions agree with TRBD1. There are 16 residues in the CDR3. The ends lost 0 bases at V and 6 bases at J; junction bases unmatched: 9. Germline V lookup: CDR1 MGHRA, CDR2 YSYEKL.

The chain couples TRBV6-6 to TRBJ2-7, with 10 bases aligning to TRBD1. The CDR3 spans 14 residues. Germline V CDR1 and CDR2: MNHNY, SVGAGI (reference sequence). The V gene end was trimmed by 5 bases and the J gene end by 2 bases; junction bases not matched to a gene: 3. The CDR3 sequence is CASSTGTGAYEQYF. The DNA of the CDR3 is TGTGCCAGCAGTACCGGGACAGGGGCCTACGAGCAGTACTTC.

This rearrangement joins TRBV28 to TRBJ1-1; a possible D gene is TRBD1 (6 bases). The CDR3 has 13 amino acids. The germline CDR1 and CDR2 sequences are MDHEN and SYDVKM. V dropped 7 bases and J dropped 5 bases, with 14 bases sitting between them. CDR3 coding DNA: TGTGCCAGCACCGGGGGCGGTCGGACTGAAGCTTTCTTT. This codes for CASTGGGRTEAFF.

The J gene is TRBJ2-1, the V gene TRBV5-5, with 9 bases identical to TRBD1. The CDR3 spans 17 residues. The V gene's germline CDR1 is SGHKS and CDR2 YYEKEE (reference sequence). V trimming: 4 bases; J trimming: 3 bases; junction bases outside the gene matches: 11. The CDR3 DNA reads TGTGCCAGCAGCAACTCCGGGACAGGGTTCGTCTACAATGAGCAGTTCTTC. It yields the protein CASSNSGTGFVYNEQFF.

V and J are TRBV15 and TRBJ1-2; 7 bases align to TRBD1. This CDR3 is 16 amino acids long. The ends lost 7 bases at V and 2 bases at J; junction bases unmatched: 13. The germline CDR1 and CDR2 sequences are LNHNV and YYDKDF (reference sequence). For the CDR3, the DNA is TGTGCCACCAACAACTGGGGCCAGGGGGTCAACTATGGCTACACCTTC. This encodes CATNNWGQGVNYGYTF.

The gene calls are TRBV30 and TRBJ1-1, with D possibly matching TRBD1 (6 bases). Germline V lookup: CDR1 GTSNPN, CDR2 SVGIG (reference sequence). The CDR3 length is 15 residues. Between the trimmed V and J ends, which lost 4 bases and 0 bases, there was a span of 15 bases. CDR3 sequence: CAWTRTDRLNTEAFF. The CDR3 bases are TGTGCCTGGACTAGAACGGACAGATTGAACACTGAAGCTTTCTTT.

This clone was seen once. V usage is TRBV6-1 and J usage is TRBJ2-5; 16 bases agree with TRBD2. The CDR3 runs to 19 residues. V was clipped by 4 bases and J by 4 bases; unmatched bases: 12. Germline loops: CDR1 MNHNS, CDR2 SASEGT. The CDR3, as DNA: TGTGCCAGCAGTGCCCGTGGGACTAGCGGGAGGGCCTTCGTAGAGACCCAGTACTTC. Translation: CASSARGTSGRAFVETQYF.

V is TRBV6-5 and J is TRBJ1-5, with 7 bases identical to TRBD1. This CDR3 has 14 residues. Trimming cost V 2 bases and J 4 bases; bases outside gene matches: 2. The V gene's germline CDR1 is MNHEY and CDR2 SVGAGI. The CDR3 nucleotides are TGTGCCAGCAGTTACCAGGGGGGTAATCAGCCCCAGCATTTT. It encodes CASSYQGGNQPQHF.

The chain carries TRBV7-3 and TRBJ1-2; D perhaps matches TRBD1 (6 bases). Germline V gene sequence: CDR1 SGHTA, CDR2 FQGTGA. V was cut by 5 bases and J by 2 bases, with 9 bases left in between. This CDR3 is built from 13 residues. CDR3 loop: CASSPGQNYGYTF. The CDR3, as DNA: TGTGCCAGCAGCCCAGGACAGAACTATGGCTACACCTTC.

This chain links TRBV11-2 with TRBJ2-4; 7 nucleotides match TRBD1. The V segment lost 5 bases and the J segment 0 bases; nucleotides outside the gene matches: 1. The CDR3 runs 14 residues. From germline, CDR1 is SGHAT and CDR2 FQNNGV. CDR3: CASSAGGAKNIQYF. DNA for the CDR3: TGTGCCAGCAGCGCAGGGGGAGCCAAAAACATTCAGTACTTC.